This T cell receptor (beta chain) was sequenced in a study of T-cell memory formation after mild COVID-19. TCRdb used MiXCR to reprocess the 5' RACE reads, holding one entry per CDR3 protein. The repertoire holds approximately 350,000 distinct CDR3 sequences, with approximately 27% as singletons. This TCR came from an adult woman who had mild COVID-19 (a few samples of this study predate the infection). Cell type and time point are not known. Sequenced: PBMCs or a T cell subset sorted from them (not recorded which).

The CDR3 spells CAWSVGDRGAEAFF. The CDR3 region has the DNA TGTGCCTGGAGTGTAGGTGACAGGGGCGCTGAAGCTTTCTTT. J is TRBJ1-1 and V is TRBV30; 8 nucleotides match TRBD1. Germline V lookup: CDR1 GTSNPN, CDR2 SVGIG (reference sequence). The CDR3 runs to 14 residues. V shed 0 bases and J 6 bases; nucleotides not matched to a gene: 6.